The following is a T cell receptor beta chain sequence with its context. Its antigen is unidentified. DNA was extracted from approximately 1-10 million thawed cryopreserved PBMC. The sample belongs to a study of long-term antiretroviral therapy in people with HIV. Study outcomes and limitations: No data were available on ART adherence, viral resistance or therapy changes. Spans of CDR3 length were tighter for HIV repertoires than for controls.

V lost 3 bases and J 7 bases, leaving 13 bases between the germline ends. Per the germline V gene, CDR1 is GTSNPN and CDR2 is SVGIG (reference sequence). The CDR3 has 13 amino acids. At survey level, the immunoSEQ assay was run in its v3.0 version. Each sample had sequencing targeting about 40,000-55,000 T-cell genomes. Produced via immunoSEQ multiplex PCR; TCRdb's table is partial and in-frame only. The data contain tens of thousands of clones, less than 80% of them seen just once; the ten biggest clones take up approximately 11%. J is TRBJ2-1 and V is TRBV30, with unresolved D. The origin of this receptor is a middle-aged woman with HIV. The sequences come from unsorted PBMCs, collected 1.1 years before starting antiretroviral therapy. CDR3 sequence: CAWRNFGVNEQFF. In nucleotides, the CDR3 is TGTGCCTGGAGGAACTTCGGAGTGAATGAGCAGTTCTTC.